This TCR beta chain was sequenced during a study of T cell repertoires in cytomegalovirus infection. Trimming stripped 0 bases from V and 2 bases from J, with 10 bases between. Germline V gives CDR1 MNHEY, CDR2 SMNVEV (reference sequence). The CDR3 spans 15 residues. This clonotype has only a few counts. Its antigen is not identified. Study results and limitations: Frequencies of public TCR beta families were cumulated, and this identified carriers of CMV plus the relevant HLA.

In TCRdb, the reads were re-called with MiXCR into one record per CDR3 protein. Of 200,000 to 250,000 distinct CDR3 sequences in the sample, approximately 22% are singletons; the top ten hold 15% to 20%. The J gene is TRBJ1-2, the V gene TRBV27, with no clear D. Sequenced sample: CD8+ T cells from PBMCs. This receptor was identified in a human donor in good health (CMV status not recorded). Some clones in this sample may be carry-over from other donors' samples. DNA of the CDR3: TGTGCCAGCAGTTTATCGGAGGGCCGGAACTATGGCTACACCTTC. It encodes CASSLSEGRNYGYTF.